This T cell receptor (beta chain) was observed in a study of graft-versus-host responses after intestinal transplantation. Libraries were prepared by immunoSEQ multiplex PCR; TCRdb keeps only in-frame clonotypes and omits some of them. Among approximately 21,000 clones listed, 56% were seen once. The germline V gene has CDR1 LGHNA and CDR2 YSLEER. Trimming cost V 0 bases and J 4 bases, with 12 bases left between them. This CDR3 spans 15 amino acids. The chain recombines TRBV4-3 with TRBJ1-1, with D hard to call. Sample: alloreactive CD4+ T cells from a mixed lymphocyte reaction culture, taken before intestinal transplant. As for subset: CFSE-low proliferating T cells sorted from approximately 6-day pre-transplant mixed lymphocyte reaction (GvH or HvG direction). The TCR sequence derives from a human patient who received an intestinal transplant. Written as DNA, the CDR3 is TGCGCCAGCAGCCAAGAGACTACATGGGCCACTGAAGCTTTCTTT. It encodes CASSQETTWATEAFF.